Listed below are T cell receptor beta chains from one sample, sequenced in a study of shared clonotypes between healthy human individuals. Data came from immunoSEQ multiplex PCR; TCRdb stores just in-frame clones and leaves some out. The sample has fewer than 3 million clones, 85% to 95% seen once. The sample was naive CD4+ T cells from PBMCs. These TCRs come from a man aged 18 to 30 in good health. Some clones in this sample may be carry-over from other donors' samples. The CDR3 runs from the conserved cysteine through the conserved F or W. The order of the fields is J gene, D gene, clone size, V gene, CDR3 DNA, CDR3 protein. The D gene is left open where the match is weak. Only some rows state a clone size, as once, few, many or a class for expanded clones.

j_gene: TRBJ2-1; d_gene: NA; abundance: NA; v_gene: TRBV19; CDR3nt: TGTGCCAGTAGTAGCTCAGCGGGTGCTTCCTACAATGAGCAGTTCTTC; CDR3aa: CASSSSAGASYNEQFF
j_gene: TRBJ2-1; d_gene: TRBD2; abundance: NA; v_gene: TRBV19; CDR3nt: TGTGCCAGTAGTAGGGGTAGCGGGAGGACCTACAATGAGCAGTTCTTC; CDR3aa: CASSRGSGRTYNEQFF
j_gene: TRBJ2-5; d_gene: TRBD1; abundance: NA; v_gene: TRBV10-2; CDR3nt: TGCGCCAGCAGTAAGGGACAGGGGCAAGAGACCCAGTACTTC; CDR3aa: CASSKGQGQETQYF
j_gene: TRBJ2-7; d_gene: NA; abundance: NA; v_gene: TRBV4-1; CDR3nt: TGCGCCAGCAGCCAGCCGGGGGTCAACCGTCACGAGCAGTACTTC; CDR3aa: CASSQPGVNRHEQYF
j_gene: TRBJ1-1; d_gene: NA; abundance: NA; v_gene: TRBV27; CDR3nt: TGTGCCAGCAGTCTAGCGGACACTCTGGGGACTGAAGCTTTCTTT; CDR3aa: CASSLADTLGTEAFF
j_gene: TRBJ1-1; d_gene: TRBD1; abundance: few; v_gene: TRBV29-1; CDR3nt: TGCAGCGTTGTCGACAGGGCGTTCACTGAAGCTTTCTTT; CDR3aa: CSVVDRAFTEAFF
j_gene: TRBJ1-1; d_gene: NA; abundance: NA; v_gene: TRBV28; CDR3nt: TGTGCCAGCAGTTCCCCGACAGGGAACACTGAAGCTTTCTTT; CDR3aa: CASSSPTGNTEAFF
j_gene: TRBJ1-4; d_gene: TRBD1; abundance: NA; v_gene: TRBV28; CDR3nt: TGTGCCAGCAGTTCAGGCCGGGACAGAGTGCGCTTT; CDR3aa: CASSSGRDRVRF
j_gene: TRBJ2-3; d_gene: NA; abundance: NA; v_gene: TRBV5-1; CDR3nt: TGCGCCAGCAGCTCAGAGAGCACAGATACGCAGTATTTT; CDR3aa: CASSSESTDTQYF
j_gene: TRBJ2-7; d_gene: TRBD1; abundance: NA; v_gene: TRBV7-8; CDR3nt: TGTGCCAGCAGCTTTAACAGGGGTTCCTACGAGCAGTACTTC; CDR3aa: CASSFNRGSYEQYF
j_gene: TRBJ1-2; d_gene: NA; abundance: NA; v_gene: TRBV5-4; CDR3nt: TGTGCCAGCAGCTTGGCATACCGTTCTAACTATGGCTACACCTTC; CDR3aa: CASSLAYRSNYGYTF
j_gene: TRBJ1-4; d_gene: TRBD1; abundance: NA; v_gene: TRBV14; CDR3nt: TGTGCCAGCAGCCCGACAGGGCTGGGTGAAAAACTGTTTTTT; CDR3aa: CASSPTGLGEKLFF
j_gene: TRBJ2-1; d_gene: TRBD2; abundance: NA; v_gene: TRBV6-6; CDR3nt: TGTGCCAGCAGTTGGGTAGCGGGAGGATTGGATGAGCAGTTCTTC; CDR3aa: CASSWVAGGLDEQFF
j_gene: TRBJ1-3; d_gene: TRBD1; abundance: NA; v_gene: TRBV30; CDR3nt: TGTGCCTGGAGGCCCCAGGGGGCCGCTGGAAACACCATATATTTT; CDR3aa: CAWRPQGAAGNTIYF
j_gene: TRBJ2-2; d_gene: NA; abundance: NA; v_gene: TRBV27; CDR3nt: TGTGCCAGCAGTTTTCACAGGGGGGGAACCACCGGGGAGCTGTTTTTT; CDR3aa: CASSFHRGGTTGELFF
j_gene: TRBJ2-7; d_gene: NA; abundance: NA; v_gene: TRBV6-5; CDR3nt: TGTGCCAGCACCCGGTTCGGCGAGCAGTACTTC; CDR3aa: CASTRFGEQYF
j_gene: TRBJ1-1; d_gene: NA; abundance: NA; v_gene: TRBV27; CDR3nt: TGTGCCAGCAGTTTAGGAGTCTGGTACACTGAAGCTTTCTTT; CDR3aa: CASSLGVWYTEAFF
j_gene: TRBJ2-5; d_gene: TRBD2; abundance: NA; v_gene: TRBV2; CDR3nt: TGTGCCAGCCCGGTGGCGGGAGTCGTAGAGACCCAGTACTTC; CDR3aa: CASPVAGVVETQYF
j_gene: TRBJ1-2; d_gene: NA; abundance: NA; v_gene: TRBV25-1; CDR3nt: TGTGCCAGCAGTGAATGGGCCAGGGGAGGGGGCTACACCTTC; CDR3aa: CASSEWARGGGYTF
j_gene: TRBJ1-1; d_gene: TRBD1; abundance: NA; v_gene: TRBV9; CDR3nt: TGTGCCAGCAGCTCGGGGCCGGGTTCGACAGGGTTTTTTATGAACACTGAAGCTTTCTTT; CDR3aa: CASSSGPGSTGFFMNTEAFF
j_gene: TRBJ2-1; d_gene: TRBD1; abundance: NA; v_gene: TRBV4-1; CDR3nt: TGCGCCAGCAGCCAAGATGGCGGACAGGCTTACAATGAGCAGTTCTTC; CDR3aa: CASSQDGGQAYNEQFF
j_gene: TRBJ2-1; d_gene: NA; abundance: NA; v_gene: TRBV6-4; CDR3nt: TGTGCCAGCAGTGACTCGGGCCGTTCCAATGAGCAGTTCTTC; CDR3aa: CASSDSGRSNEQFF
j_gene: TRBJ1-4; d_gene: NA; abundance: once; v_gene: TRBV5-1; CDR3nt: TGCGCCAGCAGTCAAAGTCAGGTTGGAGAAAAACTGTTTTTT; CDR3aa: CASSQSQVGEKLFF
j_gene: TRBJ2-6; d_gene: NA; abundance: NA; v_gene: TRBV11-2; CDR3nt: TGTGCCAGCGGGGGCGCTGGGGCCAACGTCCTGACTTTC; CDR3aa: CASGGAGANVLTF
j_gene: TRBJ2-1; d_gene: TRBD1; abundance: NA; v_gene: TRBV5-1; CDR3nt: TGCGCCAGCAGCCCAGGACAGGGCTACAATGAGCAGTTCTTC; CDR3aa: CASSPGQGYNEQFF
j_gene: TRBJ2-1; d_gene: NA; abundance: NA; v_gene: TRBV9; CDR3nt: TGTGCCAGCACCCCCTTGGGACACTACAATGAGCAGTTCTTC; CDR3aa: CASTPLGHYNEQFF
j_gene: TRBJ1-4; d_gene: NA; abundance: NA; v_gene: TRBV28; CDR3nt: TGTGCCAGCAGTCTGGCCGGGGGTCGTAATGAAAAACTGTTTTTT; CDR3aa: CASSLAGGRNEKLFF
j_gene: TRBJ1-2; d_gene: TRBD1; abundance: once; v_gene: TRBV28; CDR3nt: TGTGCCAGCACCGGCCACCGGGACAGGGGATCGGGTAACTATGGCTACACCTTC; CDR3aa: CASTGHRDRGSGNYGYTF
j_gene: TRBJ2-3; d_gene: NA; abundance: NA; v_gene: TRBV2; CDR3nt: TGTGCCAGCAGCCAAGGGGCCCTAGGGCGAAACACAGATACGCAGTATTTT; CDR3aa: CASSQGALGRNTDTQYF
j_gene: TRBJ2-7; d_gene: TRBD1; abundance: NA; v_gene: TRBV6-6; CDR3nt: TGTGCCAGCAGCCCCCCAGGACAGGCAGGTCCCTACGAGCAGTACTTC; CDR3aa: CASSPPGQAGPYEQYF
j_gene: TRBJ1-2; d_gene: NA; abundance: once; v_gene: TRBV5-1; CDR3nt: TGCGCCAGCAGCTTGTTTGTGGCAGGACTTAACTATGGCTACACCTTC; CDR3aa: CASSLFVAGLNYGYTF
j_gene: TRBJ2-3; d_gene: NA; abundance: NA; v_gene: TRBV2; CDR3nt: TGTGCCAGCGGCGGGGGCGGGAGCACAGATACGCAGTATTTT; CDR3aa: CASGGGGSTDTQYF
j_gene: TRBJ2-1; d_gene: NA; abundance: NA; v_gene: TRBV12-5; CDR3nt: TGTGCTAGTGGTCTACAGGTAATCCCGGGCTCCTACAATGAGCAGTTCTTC; CDR3aa: CASGLQVIPGSYNEQFF
j_gene: TRBJ2-1; d_gene: TRBD2; abundance: once; v_gene: TRBV5-1; CDR3nt: TGCGCCAGCAGCCCCGGGACTAGCGGGAGCTACAATGAGCAGTTCTTC; CDR3aa: CASSPGTSGSYNEQFF
j_gene: TRBJ1-3; d_gene: NA; abundance: once; v_gene: TRBV7-9; CDR3nt: TGTGCCAGCAGGGCGGCGTCAGGTTACACCATATATTTT; CDR3aa: CASRAASGYTIYF
j_gene: TRBJ1-5; d_gene: NA; abundance: few; v_gene: TRBV28; CDR3nt: TGTGCCAGCAGTGGGGCAGGGCGGCATCAGCCCCAGCATTTT; CDR3aa: CASSGAGRHQPQHF
j_gene: TRBJ2-7; d_gene: TRBD2; abundance: once; v_gene: TRBV7-7; CDR3nt: TGTGCCAGCAGCCCTAGCGGGAGCGGCGCCTACGAGCAGTACTTC; CDR3aa: CASSPSGSGAYEQYF
j_gene: TRBJ1-5; d_gene: NA; abundance: NA; v_gene: TRBV28; CDR3nt: TGTGCCAGCAGGAGGGCAAATAGCAATCAGCCCCAGCATTTT; CDR3aa: CASRRANSNQPQHF
j_gene: TRBJ2-1; d_gene: TRBD1; abundance: NA; v_gene: TRBV7-2; CDR3nt: TGTGCCAGCAGCCCAACCCGGACAGGGACCCCGAGCTCCTACAATGAGCAGTTCTTC; CDR3aa: CASSPTRTGTPSSYNEQFF
j_gene: TRBJ2-7; d_gene: NA; abundance: NA; v_gene: TRBV5-1; CDR3nt: TGCGCCAGCAGCTTGGGGTCGGATCCCTACGAGCAGTACTTC; CDR3aa: CASSLGSDPYEQYF
j_gene: TRBJ1-1; d_gene: NA; abundance: NA; v_gene: TRBV18; CDR3nt: TGTGCCAGCTCACCATCAGGGGCCACTGAAGCTTTCTTT; CDR3aa: CASSPSGATEAFF
j_gene: TRBJ2-6; d_gene: NA; abundance: NA; v_gene: TRBV27; CDR3nt: TGTGCCAGCAGTTTATATGCAGGGGAGCCTGGGGCCAACGTCCTGACTTTC; CDR3aa: CASSLYAGEPGANVLTF
j_gene: TRBJ2-1; d_gene: NA; abundance: NA; v_gene: TRBV5-4; CDR3nt: TGTGCCAGCAGCTTGTTTTCTAGCGTCTACAATGAGCAGTTCTTC; CDR3aa: CASSLFSSVYNEQFF